The 26 T cell receptor beta chains presented below share a single source sample, sequenced in a study of monozygotic twins with inflammatory bowel disease. TCRdb reworked the 5' RACE reads into one entry per CDR3 protein, no DNA. In all, the sample yields approximately 400,000 distinct CDR3 sequences. Input material: blood. These receptors all come from a human donor with ulcerative colitis or Crohn's disease, or a healthy co-twin of an affected twin (not recorded which).

The chain is built from TRBV5-1 and TRBJ1-1. Germline CDR1 and CDR2: SGHRS and YFSETQ. The CDR3 spans 14 residues. This chain's CDR3 is CASSSAALNTEAFF.

The V gene is TRBV20-1, the J gene TRBJ1-2. The germline CDR1 and CDR2 sequences are DFQATT and SNEGSKA (reference sequence). The CDR3 extends over 11 amino acids. CDR3 amino acids: CSANRKNGYTF.

CDR3 residues: CASSYLRGAGELFF. This chain uses TRBV27 with TRBJ2-2; the TRBD1 assignment by TCRdb is unverifiable without DNA. The CDR3 has 14 residues. Germline CDR1 is MNHEY and CDR2 is SMNVEV (reference sequence).

The rearrangement links TRBV5-1 to TRBJ2-2. Germline CDR1 SGHRS, CDR2 YFSETQ. The CDR3 contains 14 residues. The CDR3 loop reads CASSLEQNTGELFF.

The chain couples TRBV7-9 to TRBJ1-3. From germline, CDR1 is SEHNR and CDR2 FQNEAQ (reference sequence). The CDR3 length is 14 residues. This CDR3 reads CASSLGFSGNTIYF.

The chain employs TRBV5-5 and TRBJ1-6. The germline gives CDR1 SGHKS, CDR2 YYEKEE (reference sequence). This CDR3 contains 15 residues. CDR3 protein: CASSLGGTLNSPLHF.

V is TRBV7-9 and J is TRBJ1-4; TCRdb lists TRBD1, though no DNA is available to test this call. Germline lookup yields CDR1 SEHNR and CDR2 FQNEAQ (reference sequence). The CDR3 contains 14 residues. This CDR3 reads CASSYTGAYEKLFF.

V usage is TRBV10-3 and J usage is TRBJ1-1. Germline V gene sequence: CDR1 ENHRY, CDR2 SYGVKD. This CDR3 spans 14 amino acids. The CDR3 loop is CAISVGGENTEAFF.

The chain links TRBV6-2 or TRBV6-3 to TRBJ2-5; the TCRdb D gene call, TRBD2, has no DNA to confirm it. The CDR3 loop spans 16 amino acids. Germline CDR1 and CDR2: MNHEY and SVGEGT. This CDR3 is CASTKGLAGLGETQYF.

The chain employs TRBV12-3 or TRBV12-4 and TRBJ1-6; TCRdb's assignment of TRBD1 cannot be checked, as there is no DNA. The CDR3 extends over 14 amino acids. The CDR3 region is CASSLGTGQSPLHF.

The chain uses TRBV29-1 and TRBJ1-2. CDR1 and CDR2 from the germline V gene are SQVTM and ANQGSEA. This CDR3 spans 12 amino acids. CDR3 region: CSVLTVMSGYTF.

This sequence joins TRBV5-1 and TRBJ2-5; TCRdb's D call, TRBD2, is unchecked because there is no DNA. The germline V gene encodes CDR1 SGHRS and CDR2 YFSETQ. This CDR3 is 18 amino acids long. CDR3: CASSFTTLAYGGGETQYF.

The V call is TRBV12-3 or TRBV12-4, the J call TRBJ2-1; the TRBD2 assignment by TCRdb is unverifiable without DNA. The CDR3 consists of 14 residues. CDR3 in amino acids: CASRKGLAGDEQFF.

V usage is TRBV12-5 and J usage is TRBJ2-1; TCRdb reports TRBD2, a call that lacks DNA to check it against. Germline CDR1 and CDR2: LGHNT and FRNRAP. This CDR3 contains 11 residues. CDR3 amino acids: CASEKGDEQFF. Full variable domain (outside the CDR3, taken from reference TRBV12-5 and TRBJ2-1): DARVTQTPRHKVTEMGQEVTMRCQPILGHNTVFWYRQTMMQGLELLAYFRNRAPLDDSGMPKDRFSAEMPDATLATLKIQPSEPRDSAVYFCASEKGDEQFFGPGTRLTVL.

V and J are TRBV19 and TRBJ1-6. Germline CDR1 LNHDA, CDR2 SQIVND (reference sequence). The CDR3 totals 16 residues. The CDR3 loop reads CASSITGQENNSPLHF.

V and J are TRBV5-1 and TRBJ2-3. In germline, CDR1 is SGHRS, CDR2 YFSETQ. This CDR3 contains 14 residues. CDR3 amino acids: CASSLETQQDTQYF.

The chain joins TRBV3-1 to TRBJ2-5; no DNA is available, so the TRBD1 call from TCRdb remains unchecked. Per germline, CDR1 LGHDT and CDR2 YNNKEL (reference sequence). This CDR3 region has 14 residues. The CDR3 reads CASSQWDGEETQYF.

This rearrangement joins TRBV2 to TRBJ1-1; TCRdb selects TRBD1, and the lack of DNA leaves this call unchecked. The length of the CDR3 is 13 residues. The V gene's germline CDR1 is SNHLY and CDR2 FYNNEI. CDR3 sequence: CASSTEIRGEAFF.

This chain links TRBV18 with TRBJ1-2. Germline assignment: CDR1 KGHSH and CDR2 LQKENI. This CDR3 comprises 13 residues. CDR3 loop: CASSLSAEYGYTF.

The J gene is TRBJ2-1, the V gene TRBV29-1; TCRdb returns TRBD1, unconfirmable since there is no DNA. In germline, CDR1 is SQVTM, CDR2 ANQGSEA. The CDR3 sequence is 12 residues long. The CDR3 protein is CSVDEGGYEQFF.

This sequence joins TRBV7-9 and TRBJ2-1; TCRdb reports TRBD1, a call that lacks DNA to check it against. CDR1 and CDR2 from the germline V gene are SEHNR and FQNEAQ (reference sequence). CDR3 length: 16 residues. The CDR3 reads CASSLINGQNYNEQFF.

The J gene is TRBJ1-1, the V gene TRBV4-3. The CDR3 totals 15 residues. Germline assignment: CDR1 LGHNA and CDR2 YSLEER. This chain's CDR3 is CASSQDVQSNTEAFF.

J is TRBJ2-7 and V is TRBV4-3; TCRdb proposes TRBD2, but this gene call is untestable without DNA. Germline CDR1 reads LGHNA; CDR2 reads YSLEER. CDR3 length: 14 residues. The CDR3 is CASSQDESGYEQYF.

This chain links TRBV18 with TRBJ1-1; TCRdb outputs TRBD1, but without DNA this stays unchecked. Germline V lookup: CDR1 KGHSH, CDR2 LQKENI. The CDR3 length is 16 residues. The CDR3 sequence: CASSPLGQTRNTEAFF.

The CDR3 spells CSAHRDHPETQYF. V and J are TRBV20-1 and TRBJ2-5; TCRdb selects TRBD1, and the lack of DNA leaves this call unchecked. This CDR3 comprises 13 residues. Germline V gene sequence: CDR1 DFQATT, CDR2 SNEGSKA (reference sequence).

The chain carries TRBV27 and TRBJ2-2; the TCRdb call, TRBD1, lacks DNA for checking. Germline lookup yields CDR1 MNHEY and CDR2 SMNVEV (reference sequence). The CDR3 extends over 17 amino acids. CDR3 loop: CASSSPLGAVNTGELFF.